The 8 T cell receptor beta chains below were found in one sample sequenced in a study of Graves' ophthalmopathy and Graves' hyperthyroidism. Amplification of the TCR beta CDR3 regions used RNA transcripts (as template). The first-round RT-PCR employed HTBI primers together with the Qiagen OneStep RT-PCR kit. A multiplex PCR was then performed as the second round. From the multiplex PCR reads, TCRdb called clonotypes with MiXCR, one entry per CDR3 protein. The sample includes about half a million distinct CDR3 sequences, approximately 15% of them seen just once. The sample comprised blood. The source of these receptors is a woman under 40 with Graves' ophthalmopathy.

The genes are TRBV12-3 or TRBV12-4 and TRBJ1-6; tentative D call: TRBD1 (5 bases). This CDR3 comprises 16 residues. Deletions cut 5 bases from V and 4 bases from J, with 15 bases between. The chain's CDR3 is CASSLLGPGYNSPLHF. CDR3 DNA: TGTGCCAGCAGTCTTCTGGGACCCGGGTATAATTCACCCCTCCACTTT.

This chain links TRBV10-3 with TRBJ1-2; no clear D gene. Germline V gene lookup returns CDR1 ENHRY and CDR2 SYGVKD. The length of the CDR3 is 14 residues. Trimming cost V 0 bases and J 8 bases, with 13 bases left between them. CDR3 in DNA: TGTGCCATCAGTGAGTCAATTGGCGTGAGCGGCTACACCTTC. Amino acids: CAISESIGVSGYTF.

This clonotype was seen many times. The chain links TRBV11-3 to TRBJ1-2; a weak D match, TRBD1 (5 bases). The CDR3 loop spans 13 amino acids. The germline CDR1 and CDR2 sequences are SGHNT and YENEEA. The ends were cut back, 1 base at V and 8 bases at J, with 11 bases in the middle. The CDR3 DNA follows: TGTGCCAGCAGCTTAGTTGGAGGGGACGGCTACACCTTC. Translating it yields CASSLVGGDGYTF.

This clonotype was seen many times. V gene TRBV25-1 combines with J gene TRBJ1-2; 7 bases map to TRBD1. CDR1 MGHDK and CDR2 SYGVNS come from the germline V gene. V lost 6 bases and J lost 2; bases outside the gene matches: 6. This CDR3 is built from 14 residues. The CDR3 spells CASSLGQANYGYTF. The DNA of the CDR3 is TGTGCCAGCAGCCTTGGACAGGCGAACTATGGCTACACCTTC.

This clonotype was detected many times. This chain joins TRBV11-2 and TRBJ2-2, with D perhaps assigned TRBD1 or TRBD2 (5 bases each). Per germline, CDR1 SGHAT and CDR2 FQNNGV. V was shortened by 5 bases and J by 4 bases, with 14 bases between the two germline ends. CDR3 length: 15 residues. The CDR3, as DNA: TGTGCCAGCAGCACCCCTAGAGGGGCCACCGGGGAGCTGTTTTTT. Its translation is CASSTPRGATGELFF.

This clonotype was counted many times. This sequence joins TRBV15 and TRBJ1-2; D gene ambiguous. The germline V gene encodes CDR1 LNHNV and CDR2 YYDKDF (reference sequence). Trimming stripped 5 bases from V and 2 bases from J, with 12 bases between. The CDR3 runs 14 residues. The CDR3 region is CATSPRTENYGYTF. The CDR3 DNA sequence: TGTGCCACCAGCCCCCGGACGGAAAACTATGGCTACACCTTC.

For the CDR3, the DNA is TGTGCCAGCATCCATATTGCCGGAACAGGGGAGAAGACCCAGTACTTC. As protein: CASIHIAGTGEKTQYF. This rearrangement joins TRBV11-2 to TRBJ2-5; 7 positions agree with TRBD1. This CDR3 is built from 16 residues. V dropped 7 bases and J dropped 6; count of bases not matched to a gene: 17. The germline gives CDR1 SGHAT, CDR2 FQNNGV.

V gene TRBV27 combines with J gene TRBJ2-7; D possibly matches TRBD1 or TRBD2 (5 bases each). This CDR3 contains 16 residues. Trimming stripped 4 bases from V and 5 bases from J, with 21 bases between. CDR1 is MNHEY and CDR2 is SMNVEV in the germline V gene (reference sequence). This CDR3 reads CASSSGRTSLPHEQYF. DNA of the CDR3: TGTGCCAGCAGTTCGGGACGGACCTCGTTACCCCACGAGCAGTACTTC.